This TCR beta chain originates from a study of tumor-infiltrating lymphocytes in primary liver carcinoma. Reverse transcription of roughly 480 ng total RNA with a constant-region primer produced TCR beta cDNA. The TCR beta library was amplified through three nested multiplex PCR rounds in a modified ARM-PCR procedure. The opening two PCR rounds, around 11 cycles each, paired TRBV1-TRBV30 forward primers with a C-beta reverse primer. In TCRdb, the multiplex PCR reads were re-called with MiXCR into one record per CDR3 protein. This table holds 20,000 to 25,000 distinct CDR3 sequences, about 80% found once. From unsorted bulk tissue weighing roughly 19-32 mg, DNA and RNA were co-extracted. Each participant had primary liver carcinoma, and surgical resection was the treatment. The CDR3 extends over 17 amino acids. Per the germline V gene, CDR1 is SGHTA and CDR2 is FQGTGA.

The source material was liver tumor tissue from sampling region 1. Subset here: tumor region T1, superior pole. The V gene is TRBV7-3, the J gene TRBJ2-6, with TRBD1 matching 8 bases. This TCR derives from a woman younger than 45 with primary liver carcinoma and hepatitis B virus infection. This chain's CDR3 is CVSSLTGTGSGANVLTF. CDR3 nucleotide sequence: TGTGTAAGCAGCTTAACGGGGACAGGCTCTGGGGCCAACGTCCTGACTTTC.